The 8 T cell receptor beta chains given below trace back to one sample, sequenced in a study of Graves' ophthalmopathy and Graves' hyperthyroidism. The authors amplified TCR beta CDR3 regions from RNA transcripts. HTBI primers were employed in first-round RT-PCR, then a second-round multiplex PCR followed. TCRdb reanalysed the multiplex PCR reads using MiXCR and keeps one entry per CDR3 protein. The table includes 400,000 to 450,000 distinct CDR3 sequences, about 21% detected once. Sequencing was performed on peripheral blood. These receptors originate from a woman younger than 30 with stable Graves' hyperthyroidism.

This clonotype has a count of ten or more. The chain carries TRBV15 and TRBJ1-2, with unresolved D. From germline, CDR1 is LNHNV and CDR2 YYDKDF (reference sequence). The CDR3 has 13 residues. V was trimmed by 3 bases and J by 8 bases, leaving 13 bases between them. The CDR3 coding sequence is TGTGCCACCAGCAGGACAAGGACCGGGGGCTACACCTTC. It is translated as CATSRTRTGGYTF.

The chain is built from TRBV6-5 and TRBJ2-7; 11 positions agree with TRBD1. The CDR3 contains 15 residues. Germline assignment: CDR1 MNHEY and CDR2 SVGAGI. The trim removed 2 bases at V and 3 bases at J, leaving 3 bases unmatched. In DNA form, the CDR3 reads TGTGCCAGCAGTTACGGGACAGGGGGGTACTACGAGCAGTACTTC. Encoded protein: CASSYGTGGYYEQYF.

This clonotype was counted at least ten times. A read error may explain this, as a much larger clone is one base away. This rearrangement joins TRBV7-9 to TRBJ1-1; D not certain. Trimming cost V 2 bases and J 1 base, with 5 bases left between them. The germline gives CDR1 SEHNR, CDR2 FQNEAQ (reference sequence). The CDR3 runs to 13 residues. In DNA, the CDR3 is TGTGCCAGCAGCTTAACCAAGAACACTGAAGCTTTCTTT. The encoded protein is CASSLTKNTEAFF. The variable domain in full, completed from reference TRBV7-9 and TRBJ1-1, reads DTGVSQNPRHKITKRGQNVTFRCDPISEHNRLYWYRQTLGQGPEFLTYFQNEAQLEKSRLLSDRFSAERPKGSFSTLEIQRTEQGDSAMYLCASSLTKNTEAFFGQGTRLTVV.

This clonotype was found many times. The V and J genes are TRBV6-2 or TRBV6-3 and TRBJ2-2; 8 bases map to TRBD1. V trimming: 7 bases; J trimming: 5 bases; junction bases outside the gene matches: 18. CDR3 length: 18 amino acids. Germline V gene lookup returns CDR1 MNHEY and CDR2 SVGEGT. CDR3 sequence reads: CASMGDAGGVLRTGELFF. The CDR3 coding sequence is TGTGCCAGCATGGGAGATGCAGGGGGCGTACTAAGAACCGGGGAGCTGTTTTTT.

Note on this clonotype: A read error may be the cause here, since a much bigger clone is one base away. The genes are TRBV18 and TRBJ1-1; D is unclear. This CDR3 spans 15 amino acids. Germline CDR1 reads KGHSH; CDR2 reads LQKENI. The CDR3 spells CASSPPRFMNTEALF. CDR3 coding DNA: TGTGCCAGCTCACCACCCAGGTTCATGAACACTGAAGCTTTATTT.

Concerning this clonotype: Being one base from a much bigger clone, this may be a read error. V and J are TRBV9 and TRBJ1-2; D might be TRBD1 (5 bases). CDR1 is SGDLS and CDR2 is YYNGEE in the germline V gene. The CDR3 spans 14 residues. The CDR3 loop is CSSSRGKGHYGYTF. CDR3 nucleotides: TGTTCCAGCAGCAGAGGGAAGGGACACTATGGCTACACCTTC.

This CDR3 reads CASSSAHGTGTQPQHF. In DNA, the CDR3 is TGTGCCAGCAGTTCCGCCCACGGGACAGGGACTCAGCCCCAGCATTTT. The chain employs TRBV12-3 or TRBV12-4 and TRBJ1-5, with TRBD1 matching over 9 bases. The CDR3 has 16 residues. Unmatched junction bases numbered 10, after V lost 4 bases and J lost 6 bases.

This clonotype came up many times. The chain links TRBV12-3 or TRBV12-4 to TRBJ2-7; D not resolved. This CDR3 spans 16 amino acids. The V end was cut by 1 base, the J end by 0 bases, with 13 bases between. CDR3 sequence (DNA): TGTGCCAGCAGTTTAGAATTTGGCCACAGCTCCTACGAGCAGTACTTC. Its translation: CASSLEFGHSSYEQYF.